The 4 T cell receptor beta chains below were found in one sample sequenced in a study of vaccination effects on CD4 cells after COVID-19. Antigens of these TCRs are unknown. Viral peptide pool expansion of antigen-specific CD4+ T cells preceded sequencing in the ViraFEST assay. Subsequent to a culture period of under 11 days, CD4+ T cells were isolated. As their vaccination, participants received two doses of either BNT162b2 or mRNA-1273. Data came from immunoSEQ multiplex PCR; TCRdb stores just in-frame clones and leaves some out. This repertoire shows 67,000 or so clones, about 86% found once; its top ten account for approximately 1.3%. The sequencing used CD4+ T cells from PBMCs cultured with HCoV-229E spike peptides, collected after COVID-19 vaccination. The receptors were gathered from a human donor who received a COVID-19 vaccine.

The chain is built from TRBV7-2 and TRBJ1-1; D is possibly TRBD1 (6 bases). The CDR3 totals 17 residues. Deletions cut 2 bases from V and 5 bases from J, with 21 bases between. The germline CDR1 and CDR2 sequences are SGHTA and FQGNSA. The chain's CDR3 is CASSLNRWGGGSTEAFF. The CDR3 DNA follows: TGTGCCAGCAGCTTAAATCGTTGGGGAGGGGGATCTACTGAAGCTTTCTTT.

The CDR3 sequence is CASSLKALGRENTGELFF. DNA of the CDR3: TGTGCCAGCAGCTTAAAAGCGCTCGGCAGGGAGAACACCGGGGAGCTGTTTTTT. The gene calls are TRBV7-3 and TRBJ2-2; weak D call: TRBD1 (5 bases). This CDR3 has 18 amino acids. With 1 base removed from V and 1 base from J, the gap between germline ends came to 16 bases. Germline V gene sequence: CDR1 SGHTA, CDR2 FQGTGA.

The CDR3 DNA sequence: TGTGCCAGCAGCGACAGGGGAAGAGGAGACATTCAGTACTTC. Translating gives CASSDRGRGDIQYF. The gene calls are TRBV7-8 and TRBJ2-4; 8 positions match TRBD1. Germline loops: CDR1 SGHVS, CDR2 FQNEAQ. CDR3 size: 14 residues. V trimming: 5 bases; J trimming: 8 bases; junction bases outside the gene matches: 8.

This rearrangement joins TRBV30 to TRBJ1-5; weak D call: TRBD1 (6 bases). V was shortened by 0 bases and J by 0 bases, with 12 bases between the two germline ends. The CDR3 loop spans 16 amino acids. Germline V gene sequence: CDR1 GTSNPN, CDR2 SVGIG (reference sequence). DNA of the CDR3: TGTGCCTGGAGTGTACAGGGCGAGTATAGCAATCAGCCCCAGCATTTT. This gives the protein CAWSVQGEYSNQPQHF.